The 25 T cell receptor beta chains below come from one sample, sequenced in a study of T cells in Graves' hyperthyroidism and ophthalmopathy. Template material for amplifying TCR beta CDR3 regions consisted of RNA transcripts. A first-round RT-PCR of the TCR CDR3 used the HTBI primer set. TCRdb analysed the multiplex PCR reads with MiXCR anew, one entry per CDR3 protein. The sample holds more than 650,000 distinct CDR3 sequences, 14% seen once. Sequencing was done on a sample of blood. These receptors were taken from a woman between 18 and 30 years old with Graves' hyperthyroidism.

This clonotype was counted a few times. CDR3 sequence reads: CSVLTDRVNTGELFF. CDR3 bases: TGCAGCGTTTTGACAGACCGGGTTAACACCGGGGAGCTGTTTTTT. The chain uses TRBV29-1 and TRBJ2-2; D perhaps matches TRBD1 (5 bases). Deletions cut 5 bases from V and 2 bases from J, with 15 bases between. Germline CDR1 and CDR2: SQVTM and ANQGSEA. The CDR3 spans 15 residues.

This clonotype has just a few counts. CDR3 coding DNA: TGCGCCAGCAGCCAAGAGGGGGGCGGGACTGAAGCTTTCTTT. Amino acids: CASSQEGGGTEAFF. The chain uses TRBV4-1 and TRBJ1-1, with a weak D call TRBD1 (6 bases). Trimming removed 0 bases from V and 5 bases from J, with 10 bases in between. Germline V CDR1 and CDR2: MGHRA, YSYEKL. The CDR3 runs to 14 residues.

V is TRBV6-2 or TRBV6-3 and J is TRBJ2-2; D gene unclear. From germline, CDR1 is MNHEY and CDR2 SVGEGT. Trimming took off 5 bases at V and 4 bases at J, with 14 bases between the two ends. CDR3 length: 15 amino acids. The CDR3 reads CASSLLLGRTGELFF. The CDR3 region has the DNA TGTGCCAGCAGTCTGCTTTTGGGCCGCACCGGGGAGCTGTTTTTT.

This chain uses TRBV6-6 with TRBJ2-7, with D perhaps matching TRBD1 (6 bases). With 0 bases removed from V and 3 bases from J, the gap between germline ends came to 9 bases. The germline CDR1 and CDR2 sequences are MNHNY and SVGAGI (reference sequence). The CDR3 is 14 amino acids. Written as DNA, the CDR3 is TGTGCCAGCAGTTACTCTACAGGGAACTACGAGCAGTACTTC. Translation: CASSYSTGNYEQYF.

V and J are TRBV25-1 and TRBJ1-1; D not certain. Germline V gene sequence: CDR1 MGHDK, CDR2 SYGVNS. V lost 3 bases and J lost 1, with 12 bases in between. The CDR3 covers 15 residues. The CDR3 is CASSDHSFGNTEAFF. As DNA, the CDR3 is TGTGCCAGCAGTGACCACTCCTTCGGGAACACTGAAGCTTTCTTT.

The V call is TRBV9, the J call TRBJ1-6, with D unresolved. CDR3 length equals 14 residues. Germline V gene sequence: CDR1 SGDLS, CDR2 YYNGEE. The V and J ends lost 7 bases and 7 bases respectively, with 15 bases between them. The CDR3 DNA reads TGTGCCAGCGGCCACAGCGGGGTAAATTCACCCCTCCACTTT. This encodes CASGHSGVNSPLHF.

This chain links TRBV19 with TRBJ2-1, with a possible D match to TRBD2 (6 bases). The CDR3 length is 15 residues. Germline V gene lookup returns CDR1 LNHDA and CDR2 SQIVND (reference sequence). Trimming pared 10 bases from V and 0 bases from J, leaving 16 bases between. DNA for the CDR3: TGTGCCACCGGGACTTCGATCAGCTCCTACAATGAGCAGTTCTTC. Amino acids: CATGTSISSYNEQFF.

This clonotype has a count of ten or more. This chain connects TRBV9 to TRBJ1-1; D perhaps matches TRBD1 (5 bases). Germline CDR1 SGDLS, CDR2 YYNGEE. This CDR3 has 13 amino acids. Trimming cost V 0 bases and J 5 bases, with 8 bases left between them. Here the CDR3 DNA reads TGTGCCAGCAGCGTAGTAAGGGGAACTGAAGCTTTCTTT. This sequence encodes CASSVVRGTEAFF.

There are a few counts of this clonotype. The genes are TRBV19 and TRBJ2-2; D is uncertain. Trimming pared 3 bases from V and 6 bases from J, leaving 5 bases between. Germline assignment: CDR1 LNHDA and CDR2 SQIVND (reference sequence). The CDR3 is 12 residues long. The CDR3 DNA follows: TGTGCCAGTAGTATCAGTGCCGGGGAGCTGTTTTTT. Its protein is CASSISAGELFF.

This clonotype was recorded at least ten times. The chain is built from TRBV18 and TRBJ2-1, with D hard to call. In germline, CDR1 is KGHSH, CDR2 LQKENI. Trimming took off 3 bases at V and 6 bases at J, with 15 bases between the two ends. The CDR3 totals 15 residues. The CDR3: CASSPGLPGANEQFF. CDR3 DNA: TGTGCCAGCTCACCGGGTCTCCCCGGAGCCAATGAGCAGTTCTTC.

The sample holds a few counts of this clonotype. The rearrangement joins TRBV27 to TRBJ2-1; D gene uncertain. The CDR3 length is 11 residues. V dropped 8 bases and J dropped 9 bases, with 11 bases sitting between them. CDR1 is MNHEY, CDR2 SMNVEV, per germline (reference sequence). CDR3 DNA sequence: TGTGCCAGCCCCCCCATTCTTGAGCAGTTCTTC. Translating it yields CASPPILEQFF.

This clonotype was seen repeatedly, ten times or more. The V and J genes are TRBV27 and TRBJ2-1; D is unresolved. Trimming cost V 1 base and J 0 bases, with 13 bases left between them. CDR1 MNHEY and CDR2 SMNVEV come from the germline V gene (reference sequence). The CDR3 covers 17 residues. This CDR3 is CASSLYRRAGSYNEQFF. The CDR3 nucleotides read TGTGCCAGCAGTTTATATCGCCGGGCCGGCTCCTACAATGAGCAGTTCTTC.

The V gene is TRBV9, the J gene TRBJ2-1; TRBD2 aligns across 7 bases. V trimming: 0 bases; J trimming: 5 bases; junction bases outside the gene matches: 2. This CDR3 contains 14 residues. The V gene's germline CDR1 is SGDLS and CDR2 YYNGEE. The CDR3, as DNA: TGTGCCAGCAGCGTAGGTGGGACTAACAATGAGCAGTTCTTC. It translates to CASSVGGTNNEQFF.

In its sample, this clonotype was seen many times. The rearrangement uses TRBV7-9 and TRBJ2-3, with D unclear. CDR1 is SEHNR and CDR2 is FQNEAQ in the germline V gene (reference sequence). This CDR3 region has 15 residues. The V gene lost 5 bases and the J gene lost 4 bases, with 16 bases spanning the gap. Here the CDR3 reads CASSPNPAPSDTQYF. The CDR3 region has the DNA TGTGCCAGCAGCCCAAATCCGGCCCCTTCAGATACGCAGTATTTT. Drawing the rest from reference TRBV7-9 and TRBJ2-3, the complete variable domain is DTGVSQNPRHKITKRGQNVTFRCDPISEHNRLYWYRQTLGQGPEFLTYFQNEAQLEKSRLLSDRFSAERPKGSFSTLEIQRTEQGDSAMYLCASSPNPAPSDTQYFGPGTRLTVL.

This clonotype was found many times. The J gene is TRBJ2-5, the V gene TRBV5-1; the D call may be TRBD1 or TRBD2 (7 bases each). Looked up from germline, CDR1 is SGHRS and CDR2 is YFSETQ. The CDR3 has 18 amino acids. V was cut by 4 bases and J by 2 bases, with 24 bases left in between. The CDR3 sequence is CASSGDRGAAGSQETQYF. CDR3 nucleotides: TGCGCCAGCAGCGGGGACAGAGGGGCAGCGGGATCTCAAGAGACCCAGTACTTC.

This chain uses TRBV6-5 with TRBJ1-4; D call uncertain. The CDR3 has 14 residues. The ends were cut back, 3 bases at V and 10 bases at J, with 15 bases in the middle. CDR1 and CDR2 from the germline V gene are MNHEY and SVGAGI. CDR3 DNA: TGTGCCAGCAGTTATGAGGGCTCTGAGACAAAACTGTTTTTT. Amino acids: CASSYEGSETKLFF.

This clonotype showed up many times. The chain uses TRBV6-1 and TRBJ1-5, with D hard to call. Trimming removed 7 bases from V and 6 bases from J, with 10 bases in between. Germline assignment: CDR1 MNHNS and CDR2 SASEGT. The length of the CDR3 is 12 residues. In nucleotides, the CDR3 is TGTGCCAGCACCCGACAAGGTCAGCCCCAGCATTTT. Encoded protein: CASTRQGQPQHF.

This clonotype was recorded many times. The rearrangement links TRBV7-6 to TRBJ2-5, with TRBD2 matching over 10 bases. This CDR3 region has 20 residues. V lost 2 bases to trimming and J lost 3 bases; unmatched junction nucleotides: 18. The germline CDR1 and CDR2 sequences are SGHVS and FNYEAQ. The CDR3, as DNA: TGTGCCAGCAGCTTATCCTTTCCGGCTAGCGGGAGAGGGGGCAAAGAGACCCAGTACTTC. It encodes CASSLSFPASGRGGKETQYF.

This clonotype was picked up many times. This chain uses TRBV6-1 with TRBJ1-5; possible D gene TRBD1, 6 bases. CDR3 size: 15 residues. The germline V and J ends were trimmed by 8 bases and 3 bases, with 17 bases remaining between them. Germline V gives CDR1 MNHNS, CDR2 SASEGT. As DNA, the CDR3 is TGTGCCAGCTGCCGAAGACAGGACAACAATCAGCCCCAGCATTTT. Residues: CASCRRQDNNQPQHF.

The chain carries TRBV29-1 and TRBJ1-4; D is ambiguous. Trimming stripped 4 bases from V and 2 bases from J, with 5 bases between. In germline, CDR1 is SQVTM, CDR2 ANQGSEA. The CDR3 extends over 12 amino acids. The DNA of the CDR3 is TGCAGCGTTGTGGGCACTAATGAAAAACTGTTTTTT. Amino acid sequence: CSVVGTNEKLFF. The complete variable domain, with remaining parts taken from reference TRBV29-1 and TRBJ1-4, reads SAVISQKPSRDICQRGTSLTIQCQVDSQVTMMFWYRQQPGQSLTLIATANQGSEATYESGFVIDKFPISRPNLTFSTLTVSNMSPEDSSIYLCSVVGTNEKLFFGSGTQLSVL.

This clonotype came up many times. The chain couples TRBV5-1 to TRBJ2-7; 12 nucleotides line up with TRBD1. The CDR3 covers 15 residues. Per the germline V gene, CDR1 is SGHRS and CDR2 is YFSETQ. V dropped 6 bases and J dropped 3; count of bases not matched to a gene: 7. The CDR3 DNA is TGCGCCAGCACCTGGGGGACAGGGGGCTTCTACGAGCAGTACTTC. Translating gives CASTWGTGGFYEQYF.

This clonotype was observed a few times. The genes are TRBV6-2 or TRBV6-3 and TRBJ1-5, with 7 bases that match TRBD1. The germline V gene has CDR1 MNHEY and CDR2 SVGEGT. The junction had 17 bases not matched to a gene; V was cut back by 7 bases and J by 2 bases. The CDR3 loop spans 18 amino acids. The CDR3 loop reads CASNGPTGLVFGNQPQHF. DNA of the CDR3: TGTGCCAGCAATGGGCCGACAGGGTTGGTATTCGGCAATCAGCCCCAGCATTTT.

The chain uses TRBV7-9 and TRBJ2-4, with 15 bases lining up with TRBD2. Germline-derived CDR1 and CDR2 are SEHNR and FQNEAQ (reference sequence). This CDR3 has 20 amino acids. Trimming took 6 bases from V and 0 from J; bases not matched to a gene: 12. Here the CDR3 DNA reads TGTGCCAGCAGTCCCCAGTGGACTAGCGGGGGGGGCCTAGCCAAAAACATTCAGTACTTC. Protein sequence: CASSPQWTSGGGLAKNIQYF. Full variable domain (missing parts from reference TRBV7-9 and TRBJ2-4): DTGVSQNPRHKITKRGQNVTFRCDPISEHNRLYWYRQTLGQGPEFLTYFQNEAQLEKSRLLSDRFSAERPKGSFSTLEIQRTEQGDSAMYLCASSPQWTSGGGLAKNIQYFGAGTRLSVL.

The V gene is TRBV9, the J gene TRBJ1-2; no reliable D call. Looked up from germline, CDR1 is SGDLS and CDR2 is YYNGEE. V was cut by 3 bases and J by 2 bases, with 14 bases left in between. The CDR3 spans 15 residues. Here the CDR3 reads CASSENGPGNYGYTF. The CDR3 DNA sequence: TGTGCCAGCAGCGAGAACGGCCCTGGAAACTATGGCTACACCTTC.

This clonotype was observed at least ten times. The rearrangement joins TRBV7-9 to TRBJ1-2; D remains ambiguous. This CDR3 is 16 amino acids long. Per the germline V gene, CDR1 is SEHNR and CDR2 is FQNEAQ (reference sequence). Trimming removed 3 bases from V and 3 bases from J, with 17 bases in between. The CDR3 bases are TGTGCCAGCAGCTTCGAGGGTCTGAATCTTTACTATGGCTACACCTTC. Protein: CASSFEGLNLYYGYTF.